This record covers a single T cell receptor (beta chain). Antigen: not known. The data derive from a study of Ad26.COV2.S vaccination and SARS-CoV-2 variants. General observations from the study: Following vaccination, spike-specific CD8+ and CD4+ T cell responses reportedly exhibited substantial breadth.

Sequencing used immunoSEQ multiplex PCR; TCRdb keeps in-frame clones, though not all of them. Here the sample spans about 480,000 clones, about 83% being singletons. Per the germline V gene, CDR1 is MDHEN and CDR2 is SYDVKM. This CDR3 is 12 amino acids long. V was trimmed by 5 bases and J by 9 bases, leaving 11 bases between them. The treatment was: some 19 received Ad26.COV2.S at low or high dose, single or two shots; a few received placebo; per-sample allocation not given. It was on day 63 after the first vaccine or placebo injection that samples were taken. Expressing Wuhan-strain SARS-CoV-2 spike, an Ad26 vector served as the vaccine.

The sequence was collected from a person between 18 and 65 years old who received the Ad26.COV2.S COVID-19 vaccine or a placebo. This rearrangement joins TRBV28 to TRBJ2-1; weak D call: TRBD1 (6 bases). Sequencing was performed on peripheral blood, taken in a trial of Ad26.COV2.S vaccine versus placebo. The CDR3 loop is CASSLTGPEQFF. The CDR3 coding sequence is TGTGCCAGCAGTCTTACAGGGCCTGAGCAGTTCTTC.